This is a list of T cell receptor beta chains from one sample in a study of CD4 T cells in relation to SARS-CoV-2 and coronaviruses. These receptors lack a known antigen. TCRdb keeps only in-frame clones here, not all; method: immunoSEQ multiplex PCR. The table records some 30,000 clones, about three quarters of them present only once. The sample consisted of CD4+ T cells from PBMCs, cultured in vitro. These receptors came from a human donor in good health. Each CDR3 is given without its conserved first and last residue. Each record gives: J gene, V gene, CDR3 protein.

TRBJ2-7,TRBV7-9,ASSKGHPSYEQY
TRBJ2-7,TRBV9,ASSVDLREQY
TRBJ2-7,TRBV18,ASSPTGGLEQY
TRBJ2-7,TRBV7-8,ASSFVGRTGGEQY
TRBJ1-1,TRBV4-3,ASSHNSGTPNTEAF
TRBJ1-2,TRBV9,ASSVFMGDGYT
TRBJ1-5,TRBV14,ASSQGAQPQH
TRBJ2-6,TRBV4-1,ASSRGTGGGASGANVLT
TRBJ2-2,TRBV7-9,ASRQGGADGELF
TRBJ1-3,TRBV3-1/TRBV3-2,ASSQDTRLEQGNTIY
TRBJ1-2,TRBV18,ASSGTRSEAYT
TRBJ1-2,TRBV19,ASNRQADNGYT
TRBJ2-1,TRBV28,ASSPIGASGKVGEQF
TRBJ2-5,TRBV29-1,SFGTSGTKETQY
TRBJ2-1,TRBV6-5,ASTSRGLPYNEQF
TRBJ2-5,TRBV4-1,ASSHTSGGARETQY
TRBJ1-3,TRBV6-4,ASRGFRDLSGNTIY
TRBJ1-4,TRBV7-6,ASSLGASGTTNEKLF
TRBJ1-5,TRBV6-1,ASSEGGRQPQH
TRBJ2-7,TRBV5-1,ASSFGPRGDYEQY
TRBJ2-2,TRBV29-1,SVASWGDTGELF
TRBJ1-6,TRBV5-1,ASSLIQGAGSPLH